This is a list of T cell receptor beta chains from one sample in a study of blood T cell repertoires in COVID-19. The data were produced by immunoSEQ multiplex PCR, yet TCRdb's version contains in-frame clones alone and is incomplete. The sample consists of 100,000 to 150,000 clones, approximately 80% of them appearing once. Sample: peripheral blood. The source of these receptors is a woman in her fifties or sixties with acute or convalescent COVID-19. Each CDR3 is given with its conserved first and last residue. The D gene is left open where the match is weak. Rows may omit the clone size; those that give it use once, few, many or a size class.

D gene | clone size | J gene | V gene | CDR3 DNA | CDR3 protein
TRBD1 | . | TRBJ2-3 | TRBV19 | TGTGCCACCGGAGCCCCGACAGGGGTCGCAGATACGCAGTATTTT | CATGAPTGVADTQYF
. | . | TRBJ2-6 | TRBV10-2 | TGCGCCAGCAGTGATAGCGCCGGGGCCAACGTCCTGACTTTC | CASSDSAGANVLTF
TRBD1 | . | TRBJ2-1 | TRBV25-1 | TGTGCCAGCAGTGGCAGGGGGAATGAGCAGTTCTTC | CASSGRGNEQFF
TRBD2 | . | TRBJ2-1 | TRBV12-3/TRBV12-4 | TGTGCCAGCAGGGTACTAGCGGGGGGCAGGCAGTTCTTC | CASRVLAGGRQFF
. | . | TRBJ1-1 | TRBV28 | TGTGCCAGCATTTCCATCATCCGGGGGGGAGGAACTGAAGCTTTCTTT | CASISIIRGGGTEAFF
. | once | TRBJ2-2 | TRBV9 | TGTGCCAGCAGTCAAGAAGGGGGACCTATTTACACCGGGGAGCTGTTTTTT | CASSQEGGPIYTGELFF
. | . | TRBJ1-6 | TRBV5-1 | TGCGCCAGCAGCTCGGCGACAGGCAATTCACCCCTCCACTTT | CASSSATGNSPLHF
TRBD1 | . | TRBJ2-7 | TRBV5-5 | TGTGCCAGCAGCTGGGGACAGGGCCCCTTCGAGCAGTACTTC | CASSWGQGPFEQYF
TRBD1 | few | TRBJ2-2 | TRBV18 | TGTGCCAGCTCACTCCGGACAGGCCGGAGCACCGGGGAGCTGTTTTTT | CASSLRTGRSTGELFF
. | few | TRBJ2-7 | TRBV6-6 | TGTGCCAGCAGCCAGGGTACATTACTCTACGAGCAGTACTTC | CASSQGTLLYEQYF
TRBD1 | few | TRBJ1-2 | TRBV7-8 | TGTGCCAGCAGCTACCGGGACAGCTATGGCTACACCTTC | CASSYRDSYGYTF
TRBD1 | . | TRBJ1-4 | TRBV2 | TGTGCCAGCATGACCGGGACAGGGGGCCATGAAAAACTGTTTTTT | CASMTGTGGHEKLFF
TRBD1 | . | TRBJ1-1 | TRBV9 | TGTGCCAGCAGCTCGGGAGGGGGCAACGCTGAAGCTTTCTTT | CASSSGGGNAEAFF
TRBD1 | . | TRBJ2-2 | TRBV24-1 | TGTGCCACCAGATCAGGGGGCAGCGGGGAGCTGTTTTTT | CATRSGGSGELFF
. | . | TRBJ1-3 | TRBV30 | TGTGCCTGGAGTGTAAAAGGCCAGGGGATTTGGGGAAACACCATATATTTT | CAWSVKGQGIWGNTIYF
TRBD1 | once | TRBJ1-3 | TRBV28 | TGTGCCAGCAGTTCGCAACGGGGACAGAGCTCTGGAAACACCATATATTTT | CASSSQRGQSSGNTIYF
. | . | TRBJ1-2 | TRBV18 | TGTGCCAGCTCCATTATGGGGGGACCAAACTATGGCTACACCTTC | CASSIMGGPNYGYTF
. | . | TRBJ1-3 | TRBV3-1/TRBV3-2 | TGTGCCAGCAGCCAAGGCAGGCTCTCTGGAAACACCATATATTTT | CASSQGRLSGNTIYF
TRBD2 | . | TRBJ2-1 | TRBV7-2 | TGTGCCAGCAGCTTAGTAACTAGCGGGGGCCAACGAGCCCACAATGAGCAGTTCTTC | CASSLVTSGGQRAHNEQFF
. | few | TRBJ2-3 | TRBV5-1 | TGCGCCAGCAGCTCAGGCTTCGCTACGCAGTATTTT | CASSSGFATQYF
. | . | TRBJ1-5 | TRBV28 | TGTGCCAGCAGTTTGCTTGGAGACGATTATAGCAATCAGCCCCAGCATTTT | CASSLLGDDYSNQPQHF
TRBD2 | few | TRBJ2-3 | TRBV24-1 | TGTGCCACCAGTGATCCTAGCGGGGGTGGAAAGGGCTCAGATACGCAGTATTTT | CATSDPSGGGKGSDTQYF
. | . | TRBJ2-3 | TRBV14 | TGTGCCAGCAGCCAAGTTCTATCAGATACGCAGTATTTT | CASSQVLSDTQYF
TRBD2 | few | TRBJ2-7 | TRBV5-4 | TGTGCCAGCAGCGCGGGACTAGGACTTTACGAGCAGTACTTC | CASSAGLGLYEQYF
. | . | TRBJ1-2 | TRBV20-1 | TGCAGTGCTAGTTTGTCGGCGGGGGGCTACACCTTC | CSASLSAGGYTF
. | . | TRBJ1-6 | TRBV27 | TGTGCCAGCAGTTTTAGTAATTCACCCCTCCACTTT | CASSFSNSPLHF
. | . | TRBJ2-1 | TRBV7-8 | TGTGCCAGCAGCTATATAGGGGGGAAAAGGGACAGTGGATACAATGAGCAGTTCTTC | CASSYIGGKRDSGYNEQFF
TRBD1 | . | TRBJ2-3 | TRBV20-1 | TGCAGTGCTAGTAGGGCCGACAGGGTCATCACAGATACGCAGTATTTT | CSASRADRVITDTQYF
. | . | TRBJ2-1 | TRBV12-5 | TGTGCTAGTGGTTTTGCCGCGCTTGAGCAGTTCTTC | CASGFAALEQFF
. | . | TRBJ2-7 | TRBV7-2 | TGTGCCAGCAGCTCCGGGACTTTACCCTACGAGCAGTACTTC | CASSSGTLPYEQYF
. | . | TRBJ1-1 | TRBV7-2 | TGTGCCAGCAGCTCCTGGTCCGGCACTGAAGCTTTCTTT | CASSSWSGTEAFF
. | . | TRBJ1-1 | TRBV29-1 | TGCAGCGCGACGGGACTGTCTTTAGGTACCACTGAAGCTTTCTTT | CSATGLSLGTTEAFF
. | . | TRBJ1-4 | TRBV18 | TGTGCCAGCTCACCGGCAGGGGTAGGGACTAATGAAAAACTGTTTTTT | CASSPAGVGTNEKLFF
TRBD1 | . | TRBJ2-1 | TRBV19 | TGTGCCAGTAGTATTTTGCAGCCCTCCGCAGGGGGTCCCTCCTACAATGAGCAGTTCTTC | CASSILQPSAGGPSYNEQFF
TRBD1 | once | TRBJ1-1 | TRBV10-2 | TGCGCCAGCAGCCCACAGGGGGGAAACACTGAAGCTTTCTTT | CASSPQGGNTEAFF
. | . | TRBJ1-1 | TRBV6-5 | TGTGCCAGCACCGAAGGCGGTACGGGAGGTGAAGCTTTCTTT | CASTEGGTGGEAFF
. | once | TRBJ1-5 | TRBV5-5 | TGTGCCAGCCACCACCGACAGACTAGCAATCAGCCCCAGCATTTT | CASHHRQTSNQPQHF
TRBD2 | . | TRBJ2-1 | TRBV6-1 | TGTGCCAGCAGTGAACAGGTAGCGGGGGGGCAAAATGAGCAGTTCTTC | CASSEQVAGGQNEQFF
. | . | TRBJ1-6 | TRBV5-4 | TGTGCCAGCAGCTTAGCGGGACAAGCAAATTCACCCCTCCACTTT | CASSLAGQANSPLHF